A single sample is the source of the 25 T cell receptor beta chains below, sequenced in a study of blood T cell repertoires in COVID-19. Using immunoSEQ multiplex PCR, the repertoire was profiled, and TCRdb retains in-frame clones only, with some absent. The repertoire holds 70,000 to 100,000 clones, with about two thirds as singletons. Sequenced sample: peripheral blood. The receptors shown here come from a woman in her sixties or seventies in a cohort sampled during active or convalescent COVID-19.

The CDR3 region is CASSFIRGTEAFF. In DNA form, the CDR3 reads TGTGCCAGCAGTTTTATACGGGGGACTGAAGCTTTCTTT. The V gene is TRBV12-3 or TRBV12-4, the J gene TRBJ1-1; perhaps TRBD1 as D (5 bases). The germline V and J ends were trimmed by 3 bases and 5 bases, with 10 bases remaining between them. This CDR3 contains 13 residues.

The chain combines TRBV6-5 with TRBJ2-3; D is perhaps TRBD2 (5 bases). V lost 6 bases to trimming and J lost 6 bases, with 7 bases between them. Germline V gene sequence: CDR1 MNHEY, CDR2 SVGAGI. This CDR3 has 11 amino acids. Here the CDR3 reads CASRTGDTQYF. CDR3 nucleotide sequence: TGTGCCAGCAGAACGGGGGATACGCAGTATTTT.

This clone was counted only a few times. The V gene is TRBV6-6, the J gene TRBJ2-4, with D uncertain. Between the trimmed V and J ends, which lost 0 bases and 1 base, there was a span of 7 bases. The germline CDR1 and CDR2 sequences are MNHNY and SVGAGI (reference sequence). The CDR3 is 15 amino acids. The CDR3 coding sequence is TGTGCCAGCAGTTACTCGTTGCAGGCCAAAAACATTCAGTACTTC. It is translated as CASSYSLQAKNIQYF.

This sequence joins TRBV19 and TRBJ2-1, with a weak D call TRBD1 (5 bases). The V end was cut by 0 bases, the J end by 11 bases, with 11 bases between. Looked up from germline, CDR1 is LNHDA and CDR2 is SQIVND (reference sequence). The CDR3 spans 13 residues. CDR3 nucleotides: TGTGCCAGTAGTATAGAAAAGGGGAATAAGCAGTTCTTC. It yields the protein CASSIEKGNKQFF.

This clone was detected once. The CDR3 DNA follows: TGTGCCAGCAGCTTAGGAACAGGGGCCCTCAAAGAGACCCAGTACTTC. This sequence encodes CASSLGTGALKETQYF. The chain links TRBV11-3 to TRBJ2-5; 7 bases fit TRBD1. V dropped 1 base and J dropped 3; count of bases not matched to a gene: 8. The CDR3 has 16 amino acids. Germline V lookup: CDR1 SGHNT, CDR2 YENEEA.

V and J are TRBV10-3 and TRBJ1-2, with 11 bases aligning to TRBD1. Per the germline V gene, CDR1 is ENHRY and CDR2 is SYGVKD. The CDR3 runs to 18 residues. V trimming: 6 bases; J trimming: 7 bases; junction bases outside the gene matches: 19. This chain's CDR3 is CAISGTGGDLGLLSGYTF. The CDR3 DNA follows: TGTGCCATCAGCGGGACAGGGGGGGATCTAGGATTACTCTCTGGCTACACCTTC.

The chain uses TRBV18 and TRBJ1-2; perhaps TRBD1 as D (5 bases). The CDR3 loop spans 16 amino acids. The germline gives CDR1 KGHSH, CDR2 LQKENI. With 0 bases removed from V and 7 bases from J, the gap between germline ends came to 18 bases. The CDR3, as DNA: TGTGCCAGCTCACCACCGTCAGGGTTACCTTCTCGTGGCTACACCTTC. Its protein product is CASSPPSGLPSRGYTF.

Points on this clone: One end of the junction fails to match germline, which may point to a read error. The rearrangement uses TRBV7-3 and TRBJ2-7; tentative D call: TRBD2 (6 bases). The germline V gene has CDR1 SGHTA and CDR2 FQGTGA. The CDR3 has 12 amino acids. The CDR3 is CASSPSPGRLIF. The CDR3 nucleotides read TGTGCCAGCAGCCCAAGTCCAGGGAGGTTAATATTC.

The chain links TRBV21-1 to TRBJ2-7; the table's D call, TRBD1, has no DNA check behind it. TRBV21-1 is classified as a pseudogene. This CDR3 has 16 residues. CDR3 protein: CASSKVDTGGSYEQYF. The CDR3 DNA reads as TGTGCCAGCAGCAAAGTTGATACAGGGGGATCCTACGAGCAGTACTTC.

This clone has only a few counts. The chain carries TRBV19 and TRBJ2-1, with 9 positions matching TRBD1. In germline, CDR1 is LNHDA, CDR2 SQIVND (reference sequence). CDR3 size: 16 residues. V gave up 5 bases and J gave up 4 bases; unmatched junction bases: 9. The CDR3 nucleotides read TGTGCCAGTAGTCCCCGGGGACAGGGCTTGTACAATGAGCAGTTCTTC. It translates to CASSPRGQGLYNEQFF.

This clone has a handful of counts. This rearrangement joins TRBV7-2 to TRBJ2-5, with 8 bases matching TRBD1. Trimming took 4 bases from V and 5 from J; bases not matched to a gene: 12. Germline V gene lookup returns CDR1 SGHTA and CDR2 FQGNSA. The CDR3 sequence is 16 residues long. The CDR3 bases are TGTGCCAGCAGCTGGAAGGGAACAGGGGGGCGGGAGACCCAGTACTTC. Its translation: CASSWKGTGGRETQYF.

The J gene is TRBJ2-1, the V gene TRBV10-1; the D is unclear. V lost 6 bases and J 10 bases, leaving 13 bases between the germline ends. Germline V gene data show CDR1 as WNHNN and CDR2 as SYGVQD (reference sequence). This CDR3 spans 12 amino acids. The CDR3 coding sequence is TGCGCCAGCAGGAGTTGGTGGAGCGAGCAGTTCTTC. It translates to CASRSWWSEQFF.

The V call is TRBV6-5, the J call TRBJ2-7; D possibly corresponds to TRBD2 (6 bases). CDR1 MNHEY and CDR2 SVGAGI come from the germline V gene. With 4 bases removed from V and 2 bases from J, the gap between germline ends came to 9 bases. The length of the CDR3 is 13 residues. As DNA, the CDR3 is TGTGCCAGCAGTTCCGGGAGAACCTACGAGCAGTACTTC. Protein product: CASSSGRTYEQYF.

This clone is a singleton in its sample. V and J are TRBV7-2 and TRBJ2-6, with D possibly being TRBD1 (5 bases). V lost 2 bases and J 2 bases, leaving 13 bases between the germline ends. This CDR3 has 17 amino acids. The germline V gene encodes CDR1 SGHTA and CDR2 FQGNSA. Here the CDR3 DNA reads TGTGCCAGCAGCTTAAGGCAGGGCCCCCCTGGGGCCAACGTCCTGACTTTC. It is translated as CASSLRQGPPGANVLTF.

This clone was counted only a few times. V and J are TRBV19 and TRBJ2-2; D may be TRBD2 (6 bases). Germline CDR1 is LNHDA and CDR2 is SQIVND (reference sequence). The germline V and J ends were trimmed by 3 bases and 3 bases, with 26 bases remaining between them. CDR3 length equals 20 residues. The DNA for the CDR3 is TGTGCCAGTAGTATGGCTGGTCGGGGGTACCGCTTTACGGACACCGGGGAGCTGTTTTTT. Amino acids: CASSMAGRGYRFTDTGELFF.

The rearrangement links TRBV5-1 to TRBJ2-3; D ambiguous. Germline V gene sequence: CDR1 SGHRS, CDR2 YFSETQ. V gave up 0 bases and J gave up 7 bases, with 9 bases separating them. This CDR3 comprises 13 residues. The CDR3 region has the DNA TGCGCCAGCAGCTTGGGGTTAGATTATACGCAGTATTTT. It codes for CASSLGLDYTQYF.

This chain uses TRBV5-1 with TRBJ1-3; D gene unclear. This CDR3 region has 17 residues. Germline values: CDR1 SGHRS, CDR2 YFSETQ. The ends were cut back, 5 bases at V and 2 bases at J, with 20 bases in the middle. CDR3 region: CASRSLDQEGTGNTIYF. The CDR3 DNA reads TGCGCCAGCAGGAGTCTTGATCAGGAGGGCACTGGAAACACCATATATTTT.

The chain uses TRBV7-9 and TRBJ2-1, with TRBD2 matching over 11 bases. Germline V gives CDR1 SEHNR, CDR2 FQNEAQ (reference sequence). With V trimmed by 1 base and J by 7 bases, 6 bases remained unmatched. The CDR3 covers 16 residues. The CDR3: CASSLGGTSGANEQFF. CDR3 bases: TGTGCCAGCAGCTTAGGGGGGACTAGCGGCGCTAATGAGCAGTTCTTC.

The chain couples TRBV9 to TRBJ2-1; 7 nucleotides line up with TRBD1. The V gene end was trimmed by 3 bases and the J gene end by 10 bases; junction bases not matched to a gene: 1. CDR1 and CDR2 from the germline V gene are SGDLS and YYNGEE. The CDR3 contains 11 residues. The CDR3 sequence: CASSATGEQFF. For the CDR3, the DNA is TGTGCCAGCAGCGCGACAGGGGAGCAGTTCTTC.

CDR3 sequence (DNA): TGTGCCAGCTCACCACCGGGTGGGGGCACGGGAACTTTCTTT. Encoded protein: CASSPPGGGTGTFF. The chain links TRBV18 to TRBJ1-1; D perhaps matches TRBD1 (6 bases). The CDR3 spans 14 residues. Trimming left V 0 bases short and J 12 bases short, with 17 bases between. Germline V gene data show CDR1 as KGHSH and CDR2 as LQKENI.

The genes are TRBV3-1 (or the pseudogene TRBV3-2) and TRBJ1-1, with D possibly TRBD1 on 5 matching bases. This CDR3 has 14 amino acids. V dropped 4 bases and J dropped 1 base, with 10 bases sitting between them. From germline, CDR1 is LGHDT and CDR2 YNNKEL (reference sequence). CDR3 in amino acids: CASSLRGTNTEAFF. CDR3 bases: TGTGCCAGCAGCCTAAGGGGCACGAACACTGAAGCTTTCTTT.

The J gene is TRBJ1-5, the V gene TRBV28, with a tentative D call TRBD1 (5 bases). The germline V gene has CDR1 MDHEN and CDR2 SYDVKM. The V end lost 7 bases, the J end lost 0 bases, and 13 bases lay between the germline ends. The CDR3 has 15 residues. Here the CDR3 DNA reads TGTGCCAGCAAAGGGGCGAAGTATAGCAATCAGCCCCAGCATTTT. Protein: CASKGAKYSNQPQHF.

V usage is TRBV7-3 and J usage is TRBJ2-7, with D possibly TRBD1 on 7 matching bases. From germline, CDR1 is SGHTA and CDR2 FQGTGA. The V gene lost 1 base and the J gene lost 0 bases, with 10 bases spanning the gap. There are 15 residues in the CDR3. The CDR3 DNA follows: TGTGCCAGCAGCTTAAGGGGGGACAGCTCCTACGAGCAGTACTTC. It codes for CASSLRGDSSYEQYF.

The CDR3 DNA reads TGTGCCAGCTCACAACAGGGGGTTTTGAATTCACCCCTCCACTTT. It translates to CASSQQGVLNSPLHF. V usage is TRBV18 and J usage is TRBJ1-6; TRBD1 agrees at 8 bases. The CDR3 is 15 residues long. Germline V CDR1 and CDR2: KGHSH, LQKENI. Losses at the gene ends were 4 bases for V and 7 bases for J; bases not matched to a gene: 6. The full variable domain, completed using reference TRBV18 and TRBJ1-6, is NAGVMQNPRHLVRRRGQEARLRCSPMKGHSHVYWYRQLPEEGLKFMVYLQKENIIDESGMPKERFSAEFPKEGPSILRIQQVVRGDSAAYFCASSQQGVLNSPLHFGNGTRLTVT.

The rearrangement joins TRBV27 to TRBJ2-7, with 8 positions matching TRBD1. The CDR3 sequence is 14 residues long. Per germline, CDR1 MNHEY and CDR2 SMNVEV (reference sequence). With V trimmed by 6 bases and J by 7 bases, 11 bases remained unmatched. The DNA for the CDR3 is TGTGCCAGCAGGCTGGGACAGGCCACAGGGGAGCAGTACTTC. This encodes CASRLGQATGEQYF.